Listed below are T cell receptor beta chains from one sample, sequenced in a study of spatial heterogeneity in lung cancer. TCRdb analysed the 5' RACE reads with MiXCR anew, one entry per CDR3 protein. The data show about 43,000 distinct CDR3 sequences, 22% seen once. Material: PBMCs, obtained at follow-up. These receptor sequences come from a female donor with early-stage non-small cell lung cancer. The CDR3 runs from the conserved cysteine through the conserved F or W. Each record gives: clone size, V gene, D gene, J gene, CDR3 protein, CDR3 DNA. A D gene is named only where the DNA matches it firmly. Clone size is stated in some rows and not others, as once, few, many or a class when expanded.

abundance: few; v_gene: TRBV6-2/TRBV6-3; d_gene: TRBD2; j_gene: TRBJ2-1; CDR3aa: CASSRLAGGIEQFF; CDR3nt: TGTGCCAGCAGCCGACTAGCGGGAGGGATTGAGCAGTTCTTC
abundance: .; v_gene: TRBV6-5; d_gene: .; j_gene: TRBJ2-3; CDR3aa: CASTARVGRRWRTHTQYF; CDR3nt: TGTGCCAGCACCGCACGGGTGGGCAGACGATGGCGCACACATACGCAGTATTTT
abundance: .; v_gene: TRBV27; d_gene: .; j_gene: TRBJ1-1; CDR3aa: CASSLSTWEAMNTEAFF; CDR3nt: TGTGCCAGCAGTTTATCAACCTGGGAGGCTATGAACACTGAAGCTTTCTTT
abundance: many; v_gene: TRBV10-1; d_gene: .; j_gene: TRBJ2-1; CDR3aa: CASSAGALNNEQFF; CDR3nt: TGCGCCAGCAGTGCGGGGGCGTTAAACAATGAGCAGTTCTTC
abundance: many; v_gene: TRBV2; d_gene: TRBD2; j_gene: TRBJ2-1; CDR3aa: CASSDPGTSGAIVDEQFF; CDR3nt: TGTGCCAGCAGTGACCCCGGGACTAGCGGGGCGATAGTGGATGAGCAGTTCTTC
abundance: .; v_gene: TRBV20-1; d_gene: TRBD1; j_gene: TRBJ1-5; CDR3aa: CSAKGQSGGPQHF; CDR3nt: TGCAGTGCTAAGGGACAGAGCGGGGGGCCCCAGCATTTT
abundance: many; v_gene: TRBV12-3/TRBV12-4; d_gene: TRBD2; j_gene: TRBJ2-1; CDR3aa: CASSLGAGSSYNEQFF; CDR3nt: TGTGCCAGCAGTTTGGGAGCGGGGAGCTCCTACAATGAGCAGTTCTTC
abundance: many; v_gene: TRBV27; d_gene: TRBD1; j_gene: TRBJ1-4; CDR3aa: CASSPEQGGTEKLFF; CDR3nt: TGTGCCAGCAGCCCCGAACAGGGGGGAACTGAAAAACTGTTTTTT
abundance: many; v_gene: TRBV19; d_gene: .; j_gene: TRBJ2-3; CDR3aa: CASSILGEPDTQYF; CDR3nt: TGTGCCAGTAGTATCCTTGGGGAACCAGATACGCAGTATTTT
abundance: .; v_gene: TRBV20-1; d_gene: TRBD2; j_gene: TRBJ2-5; CDR3aa: CSAITSGQETQYF; CDR3nt: TGCAGTGCTATAACTAGCGGACAAGAGACCCAGTACTTC
abundance: many; v_gene: TRBV11-2; d_gene: TRBD2; j_gene: TRBJ2-1; CDR3aa: CASSRTSGSALNEQFF; CDR3nt: TGTGCCAGCAGCCGGACTAGCGGGAGTGCATTAAATGAGCAGTTCTTC
abundance: .; v_gene: TRBV6-5; d_gene: TRBD1; j_gene: TRBJ1-2; CDR3aa: CASQRTGGNGYTF; CDR3nt: TGTGCCAGCCAACGTACAGGGGGAAACGGCTACACCTTC
abundance: many; v_gene: TRBV7-7; d_gene: TRBD2; j_gene: TRBJ2-3; CDR3aa: CAIGGGAPSDTQYF; CDR3nt: TGTGCTATAGGCGGGGGGGCCCCCTCAGATACGCAGTATTTT
abundance: many; v_gene: TRBV28; d_gene: .; j_gene: TRBJ2-4; CDR3aa: CASRSNGGIGIQYF; CDR3nt: TGTGCCAGCAGATCCAACGGGGGCATTGGTATTCAGTACTTC
abundance: .; v_gene: TRBV12-3/TRBV12-4; d_gene: TRBD2; j_gene: TRBJ2-5; CDR3aa: CASSLTLGTSLETQYF; CDR3nt: TGTGCCAGCAGTTTAACCCTGGGGACTAGCCTCGAGACCCAGTACTTC
abundance: few; v_gene: TRBV11-2; d_gene: .; j_gene: TRBJ2-7; CDR3aa: CASSPAGPSYEQYF; CDR3nt: TGTGCCAGCAGCCCGGCGGGTCCAAGTTACGAGCAGTACTTC
abundance: .; v_gene: TRBV3-1; d_gene: .; j_gene: TRBJ2-2; CDR3aa: CASSQGGYTGELFF; CDR3nt: TGTGCCAGCAGCCAGGGCGGGTACACCGGGGAGCTGTTTTTT
abundance: few; v_gene: TRBV20-1; d_gene: .; j_gene: TRBJ2-7; CDR3aa: CSSQKGGSYEQYF; CDR3nt: TGCAGTTCACAAAAGGGGGGAAGTTACGAGCAGTACTTC
abundance: .; v_gene: TRBV12-5; d_gene: .; j_gene: TRBJ2-1; CDR3aa: CASGSRRLSSYNEQFF; CDR3nt: TGTGCTAGTGGTTCGCGGCGACTTTCATCCTACAATGAGCAGTTCTTC
abundance: few; v_gene: TRBV11-1; d_gene: .; j_gene: TRBJ2-7; CDR3aa: CASSLVETTYEQYF; CDR3nt: TGTGCCAGCAGCTTAGTCGAGACTACCTACGAGCAGTACTTC
abundance: few; v_gene: TRBV18; d_gene: .; j_gene: TRBJ1-5; CDR3aa: CASSPSQGLQPQHF; CDR3nt: TGTGCCAGCTCACCATCCCAGGGTTTGCAGCCCCAGCATTTT
abundance: .; v_gene: TRBV7-8; d_gene: .; j_gene: TRBJ1-2; CDR3aa: CASSTFPWTRVEANYGYTF; CDR3nt: TGTGCCAGCAGCACATTCCCCTGGACGAGGGTCGAAGCTAACTATGGCTACACCTTC